Following are 21 T cell receptor beta chains from one sample sequenced in a study of blood T cells in healthy people across ages. The authors ran a second PCR of roughly 6 to 11 cycles using a sample-barcoded 5' primer and a J-beta primer mix. TCRdb independently ran MiXCR on the 5' RACE reads; one entry per CDR3 protein. The repertoire includes 600,000 to 850,000 distinct CDR3 sequences, around a quarter of them detected once, and roughly a tenth sits in the top ten. These sequences were also reported in another study, on T cells of mothers and their children.

Sequenced: blood. These TCRs come from a boy aged 5-17 years in good health.

This clonotype was counted between two and nine times. The chain uses TRBV7-9 and TRBJ1-1, with D possibly TRBD1 on 5 matching bases. The germline CDR1 and CDR2 sequences are SEHNR and FQNEAQ (reference sequence). V dropped 0 bases and J dropped 1 base, with 9 bases sitting between them. The CDR3 consists of 15 residues. The CDR3 nucleotides read TGTGCCAGCAGCTTAGCGGGGGAAGGGAACACTGAAGCTTTCTTT. It yields the protein CASSLAGEGNTEAFF.

This clonotype was observed a handful of times. V gene TRBV11-2 combines with J gene TRBJ2-3, with 9 bases aligning to TRBD2. Germline V gene lookup returns CDR1 SGHAT and CDR2 FQNNGV. The CDR3 totals 15 residues. V lost 5 bases to trimming and J lost 1 base; unmatched junction nucleotides: 4. The CDR3 nucleotides read TGTGCCAGCAGCCCCCCTAGCGGGGGCACAGATACGCAGTATTTT. Its translation is CASSPPSGGTDTQYF. Complete variable domain (other parts from reference TRBV11-2 and TRBJ2-3): EAGVAQSPRYKIIEKRQSVAFWCNPISGHATLYWYQQILGQGPKLLIQFQNNGVVDDSQLPKDRFSAERLKGVDSTLKIQPAKLEDSAVYLCASSPPSGGTDTQYFGPGTRLTVL.

The sample holds a few counts of this clonotype. The J gene is TRBJ2-4, the V gene TRBV7-9; D may be TRBD1 or TRBD2 (5 bases each). V was cut by 5 bases and J by 0 bases, with 14 bases left in between. CDR1 and CDR2 from the germline V gene are SEHNR and FQNEAQ (reference sequence). The CDR3 is made up of 16 amino acids. The CDR3 reads CASSDRDLLAKNIQYF. DNA for the CDR3: TGTGCCAGCAGCGACCGGGACCTTCTAGCCAAAAACATTCAGTACTTC.

V usage is TRBV20-1 and J usage is TRBJ2-7, with TRBD1 matching 7 bases. Trimming removed 0 bases from V and 2 bases from J; junction bases left unmatched: 4. Germline-derived CDR1 and CDR2 are DFQATT and SNEGSKA (reference sequence). The CDR3 contains 14 residues. The CDR3 loop is CSARETGSAYEQYF. In DNA, the CDR3 is TGCAGTGCTAGAGAGACAGGGAGTGCCTACGAGCAGTACTTC.

There are a few counts of this clonotype. J is TRBJ2-7 and V is TRBV4-3; D gene ambiguous. V was trimmed by 2 bases and J by 4 bases, leaving 9 bases between them. This CDR3 contains 13 residues. CDR1 is LGHNA, CDR2 YSLEER, per germline. The chain's CDR3 is CASSQLVLYEQYF. The CDR3 DNA follows: TGCGCCAGCAGCCAACTTGTGTTGTACGAGCAGTACTTC.

The rearrangement joins TRBV6-1 to TRBJ2-4, with a weak D call TRBD1 (5 bases). Trimming took off 2 bases at V and 6 bases at J, with 14 bases between the two ends. Germline V gives CDR1 MNHNS, CDR2 SASEGT. The CDR3 runs to 15 residues. The CDR3 bases are TGTGCCAGCAGTGAAATAATAGGGGAAGGAAACATTCAGTACTTC. As protein: CASSEIIGEGNIQYF.

The J gene is TRBJ1-2, the V gene TRBV20-1; 8 nucleotides align to TRBD1. The CDR3 has 13 residues. Looked up from germline, CDR1 is DFQATT and CDR2 is SNEGSKA (reference sequence). V was pared by 3 bases and J by 8 bases, with 8 bases of the junction left unmatched. This CDR3 reads CSASGQGARGYTF. The CDR3 region has the DNA TGCAGTGCTAGTGGTCAGGGGGCGAGGGGCTACACCTTC.

This clonotype showed up just a few times. Sequence at one end of the junction differs from germline and may be a read error. V usage is TRBV5-6 and J usage is TRBJ2-7; D might be TRBD2 (5 bases). Per the germline V gene, CDR1 is SGHDT and CDR2 is YYEEEE. The CDR3 runs 13 residues. CDR3 residues: CTSRPGNRGEQYF. CDR3 DNA: TGTACCAGCAGACCGGGAAACCGGGGCGAGCAGTACTTC. The complete variable domain, with remaining parts taken from reference TRBV5-6 and TRBJ2-7, reads DAGVTQSPTHLIKTRGQQVTLRCSPKSGHDTVSWYQQALGQGPQFIFQYYEEEERQRGNFPDRFSGHQFPNYSSELNVNALLLGDSALYLCTSRPGNRGEQYFGPGTRLTVT.

The rearrangement uses TRBV19 and TRBJ2-5; 8 bases agree with TRBD2. The closer fit of TRBJ2-7 to the DNA end suggests the J call may be wrong. The CDR3 is 16 amino acids. From germline, CDR1 is LNHDA and CDR2 SQIVND (reference sequence). The CDR3 coding sequence is TGTGCCAGTAGTCCACCCGGGACTAGTCGCGCCTACGAGCAGTACTTC. It yields the protein CASSPPGTSRAYEQYF.

This clonotype was detected a few times. The V gene is TRBV7-9, the J gene TRBJ2-2; D is ambiguous. Germline CDR1 and CDR2: SEHNR and FQNEAQ (reference sequence). The CDR3 covers 16 residues. Trimming shortened V by 5 bases and J by 1 base, and 14 bases separated the two germline ends. DNA of the CDR3: TGTGCCAGCAGCCCACGGGTGCCATGGAACACCGGGGAGCTGTTTTTT. This sequence encodes CASSPRVPWNTGELFF. The full variable domain, its missing parts supplied by reference TRBV7-9 and TRBJ2-2, is DTGVSQNPRHKITKRGQNVTFRCDPISEHNRLYWYRQTLGQGPEFLTYFQNEAQLEKSRLLSDRFSAERPKGSFSTLEIQRTEQGDSAMYLCASSPRVPWNTGELFFGEGSRLTVL.

The genes are TRBV4-2 and TRBJ2-1, with 12 bases fitting TRBD2. The CDR3 loop spans 15 amino acids. Trimming removed 0 bases from V and 15 bases from J; junction bases left unmatched: 9. Germline lookup yields CDR1 LGHNA and CDR2 YNFKEQ. CDR3 bases: TGTGCCAGCAGCCAAGATGGGGCTAGCGGGGGGGCCGGGTTCTTC. Its protein product is CASSQDGASGGAGFF.

The chain carries TRBV7-8 and TRBJ2-1; 9 nucleotides line up with TRBD2. J was trimmed by 5 bases and V by 5 bases; bases with no gene match: 7. Germline-derived CDR1 and CDR2 are SGHVS and FQNEAQ. There are 15 residues in the CDR3. CDR3 sequence: CASSPLAGLDNEQFF. In DNA form, the CDR3 reads TGTGCCAGCAGCCCCCTAGCGGGATTGGACAATGAGCAGTTCTTC.

The chain combines TRBV7-3 with TRBJ2-1; D is possibly TRBD2 (6 bases). V gave up 1 base and J gave up 8 bases, with 12 bases separating them. This CDR3 is 14 amino acids long. Germline V gene lookup returns CDR1 SGHTA and CDR2 FQGTGA. CDR3 nucleotides: TGTGCCAGCAGCTTAAACGGGAGAATCGATGAGCAGTTCTTC. This sequence encodes CASSLNGRIDEQFF.

With regard to this clonotype: This likely comes from a read error, as the CDR3 has no conserved phenylalanine or tryptophan at its end. The V gene is TRBV7-9, the J gene TRBJ2-5; maybe TRBD2 (5 bases). The length of the CDR3 is 14 residues. Trimming removed 5 bases at V and 5 bases at J, with 15 bases between. The germline V gene encodes CDR1 SEHNR and CDR2 FQNEAQ (reference sequence). The CDR3 DNA is TGTGCCAGCAGCCGTCGGGGTGGGGAGGAGACCCAGTACTAC. Translating it yields CASSRRGGEETQYY.

This clonotype was counted only a few times. The V call is TRBV7-6, the J call TRBJ1-2, with TRBD1 matching 7 bases. V dropped 5 bases and J dropped 5; count of bases not matched to a gene: 14. The CDR3 totals 16 residues. Germline V lookup: CDR1 SGHVS, CDR2 FNYEAQ. The CDR3 DNA is TGTGCCAGCAGCCCCCTCCCGGGGACAGCCACTTATGGCTACACCTTC. This translates into CASSPLPGTATYGYTF.

This clonotype was seen only a few times. The chain employs TRBV7-9 and TRBJ2-2; D perhaps matches TRBD1 (6 bases). Germline CDR1 is SEHNR and CDR2 is FQNEAQ (reference sequence). V was shortened by 5 bases and J by 5 bases, with 15 bases between the two germline ends. This CDR3 has 15 residues. CDR3 DNA sequence: TGTGCCAGCAGCGGACGGGACACCTCGACCGGGGAGCTGTTTTTT. Translated: CASSGRDTSTGELFF.

This clonotype was seen a handful of times. The chain combines TRBV7-9 with TRBJ1-1, with 8 bases aligning to TRBD1. The trim removed 5 bases at V and 2 bases at J, leaving 10 bases unmatched. Germline V gene lookup returns CDR1 SEHNR and CDR2 FQNEAQ (reference sequence). This CDR3 has 16 residues. Here the CDR3 reads CASSRGQGRENTEAFF. In DNA form, the CDR3 reads TGTGCCAGCAGCCGAGGACAGGGTAGGGAAAACACTGAAGCTTTCTTT. Supplemented by reference TRBV7-9 and TRBJ1-1, the full variable domain reads DTGVSQNPRHKITKRGQNVTFRCDPISEHNRLYWYRQTLGQGPEFLTYFQNEAQLEKSRLLSDRFSAERPKGSFSTLEIQRTEQGDSAMYLCASSRGQGRENTEAFFGQGTRLTVV.

About this clonotype itself: At one end the junction does not follow the germline gene, possibly because of a read error. The chain has TRBV7-7 and TRBJ2-2; D gene uncertain. Germline assignment: CDR1 SSHAT and CDR2 FNYEAQ (reference sequence). This CDR3 is built from 15 residues. CDR3 in DNA: TGTGCTAGCAGCCCTTCGGGCACGAACACCGGGGAGCTGTTTTTT. This translates into CASSPSGTNTGELFF.

The chain combines TRBV3-1 with TRBJ2-5, with D perhaps matching TRBD2 (6 bases). The J call may be mistaken, given a closer DNA end match to TRBJ2-7. Germline CDR1 reads LGHDT; CDR2 reads YNNKEL (reference sequence). This CDR3 has 16 amino acids. The DNA for the CDR3 is TGTGCCAGCAGCCAAGCCGGGACTCTCGTGAGCTACGAGCAGTACTTC. This gives the protein CASSQAGTLVSYEQYF.

This clonotype was found a few times. Its ends do not fully match the called genes, so a read error is possible. Here the CDR3 reads CASSQSGGIEAFF. The DNA of the CDR3 is TGTGCCAGCAGCCAAAGTGGGGGAATTGAAGCCTTCTTT. The chain recombines TRBV11-2 with TRBJ1-1; perhaps TRBD1 as D (5 bases). The CDR3 contains 13 residues. The germline V gene has CDR1 SGHAT and CDR2 FQNNGV.

The chain carries TRBV12-3 or TRBV12-4 and TRBJ2-5; D ambiguous. The CDR3 sequence is 15 residues long. The germline V and J ends were trimmed by 8 bases and 1 base, with 17 bases remaining between them. Written as DNA, the CDR3 is TGTGCCAGCCGCGACGTGGCGGCCTTCCAAGAGACCCAGTACTTC. Protein: CASRDVAAFQETQYF.